Shown below are 18 T cell receptor beta chains from a single sample sequenced in a study of beta chain features in type 1 diabetes. The study reverse transcribed the entire isolated RNA, so it sequenced expressed TCRB transcripts. TCRdb keeps only in-frame clones here, not all; method: immunoSEQ multiplex PCR. The sample lists about 260,000 clones, over 65% occurring once. The source material was naive CD4+ T cells from blood. These receptors came from a man aged 30-40 years in good health.

Only a few counts were recorded for this clone. The CDR3 coding sequence is TGCGCCAGCAGCCAACGCGGACAGGGAGGATCTAGCACTGAAGCTTTCTTT. Translated, it gives CASSQRGQGGSSTEAFF. The chain recombines TRBV4-1 with TRBJ1-1; TRBD1 agrees at 8 bases. The CDR3 is made up of 17 amino acids. V lost 2 bases to trimming and J lost 4 bases; unmatched junction nucleotides: 12. Germline loops: CDR1 MGHRA, CDR2 YSYEKL.

This clone was picked up a small number of times. This chain joins TRBV4-3 and TRBJ2-5; the match to TRBD2 covers 11 bases. After removal of 1 base from V and 4 bases from J, the junction contained 2 bases not matched to a gene. The CDR3 is made up of 15 amino acids. Germline CDR1 and CDR2: LGHNA and YSLEER. The CDR3 here is CASSQGGLAGETQYF. The DNA for the CDR3 is TGCGCCAGCAGCCAAGGAGGACTAGCGGGAGAGACCCAGTACTTC.

The rearrangement uses TRBV28 and TRBJ2-1; D not certain. Germline V CDR1 and CDR2: MDHEN, SYDVKM. The CDR3 sequence is 14 residues long. Trimming left V 4 bases short and J 3 bases short, with 10 bases between. In nucleotides, the CDR3 is TGTGCCAGCAGTTCAATTTACCGCTACAATGAGCAGTTCTTC. Translating gives CASSSIYRYNEQFF.

This clone appeared a few times. The rearrangement uses TRBV30 and TRBJ1-2; TRBD1 aligns across 7 bases. The CDR3 is 12 residues long. V shed 4 bases and J 8 bases; nucleotides not matched to a gene: 7. Germline lookup yields CDR1 GTSNPN and CDR2 SVGIG (reference sequence). CDR3 in DNA: TGTGCCTGGAATCAGGGGGATCGCGGCTACACCTTC. This gives the protein CAWNQGDRGYTF.

In the case of this clone: Its ends do not fully match the called genes, so a read error is possible. V and J are TRBV25-1 and TRBJ2-5; no clear D gene. Germline V gene sequence: CDR1 MGHDK, CDR2 SYGVNS. The CDR3 is 11 residues long. CDR3 sequence reads: CASSVGTDQDF. For the CDR3, the DNA is TGTGCCAGCTCAGTTGGTACAGACCAAGACTTC.

This chain uses TRBV30 with TRBJ2-1; D is undetermined. The V and J ends lost 0 bases and 6 bases respectively, with 3 bases between them. The CDR3 loop spans 11 amino acids. Germline loops: CDR1 GTSNPN, CDR2 SVGIG (reference sequence). This chain's CDR3 is CAWSVRNEQFF. The CDR3 nucleotides read TGTGCCTGGAGTGTCCGCAATGAGCAGTTCTTC.

The rearrangement joins TRBV9 to TRBJ2-1; TRBD2 aligns across 14 bases. The CDR3 is 15 amino acids. Germline V gives CDR1 SGDLS, CDR2 YYNGEE. V lost 3 bases, J lost 6 bases, and 2 bases stayed unmatched. The CDR3 region has the DNA TGTGCCAGCAGCGGACTAGCGGGAGGGCCCAATGAGCAGTTCTTC. Translation: CASSGLAGGPNEQFF.

This clone was seen a single time. The V gene is TRBV9, the J gene TRBJ2-5; perhaps TRBD2 as D (6 bases). Per the germline V gene, CDR1 is SGDLS and CDR2 is YYNGEE. V lost 6 bases, J lost 1 base, and 10 bases lay in between. This CDR3 comprises 13 residues. CDR3 amino acids: CASTGDSQETQYF. The CDR3 DNA follows: TGTGCCAGCACGGGGGATTCCCAAGAGACCCAGTACTTC.

The chain couples TRBV7-2 to TRBJ2-2; D possibly corresponds to TRBD1 (6 bases). V was trimmed by 2 bases and J by 2 bases, leaving 9 bases between them. This CDR3 has 15 residues. Germline values: CDR1 SGHTA, CDR2 FQGNSA. CDR3 nucleotide sequence: TGTGCCAGCAGCTTATTGGGACAAAACACCGGGGAGCTGTTTTTT. Its translation is CASSLLGQNTGELFF. Using reference TRBV7-2 and TRBJ2-2 for the parts outside the CDR3, the full variable domain is GAGVSQSPSNKVTEKGKDVELRCDPISGHTALYWYRQSLGQGLEFLIYFQGNSAPDKSGLPSDRFSAERTGGSVSTLTIQRTQQEDSAVYLCASSLLGQNTGELFFGEGSRLTVL.

This clone was detected only a few times. At one of its ends the junction is not consistent with the germline gene, which may arise from a read error. The chain combines TRBV28 with TRBJ2-1; 8 nucleotides line up with TRBD2. CDR3 length: 13 amino acids. Germline V gene sequence: CDR1 MDHEN, CDR2 SYDVKM. In DNA form, the CDR3 reads TGTGCCAGCAGTTACGGGAGGGAGAATGAACAGTTCTTC. Translation: CASSYGRENEQFF.

With regard to this clone: The sample holds other DNA sequences that translate to the same CDR3. V and J are TRBV5-1 and TRBJ1-1; the D is unclear. Trimming took off 5 bases at V and 1 base at J, with 9 bases between the two ends. Germline V gives CDR1 SGHRS, CDR2 YFSETQ. The CDR3 sequence is 13 residues long. The CDR3 region has the DNA TGCGCCAGCAGTAGTACGGCGAACACTGAAGCTTTCTTT. This gives the protein CASSSTANTEAFF.

The chain joins TRBV10-3 to TRBJ2-1, with a weak D call TRBD1 (6 bases). CDR1 is ENHRY and CDR2 is SYGVKD in the germline V gene. This CDR3 comprises 16 residues. Trimming left V 5 bases short and J 6 bases short, with 20 bases between. The CDR3 loop is CAISNLQGMLSNEQFF. The DNA for the CDR3 is TGTGCCATCAGTAACCTCCAGGGGATGCTTTCCAATGAGCAGTTCTTC.

The genes are TRBV4-3 and TRBJ2-5, with 7 bases lining up with TRBD1. The CDR3 covers 15 residues. V dropped 1 base and J dropped 4; count of bases not matched to a gene: 6. CDR1 LGHNA and CDR2 YSLEER come from the germline V gene. For the CDR3, the DNA is TGCGCCAGCAGCCAAGGGGGACAGCCCGGAGAGACCCAGTACTTC. This encodes CASSQGGQPGETQYF.

The chain recombines TRBV10-3 with TRBJ2-7; D is perhaps TRBD2 (7 bases). V dropped 8 bases and J dropped 3 bases, with 20 bases sitting between them. The germline V gene encodes CDR1 ENHRY and CDR2 SYGVKD. The CDR3 contains 15 residues. The CDR3 reads CAIGGRGGLNYEQYF. CDR3 nucleotide sequence: TGTGCCATCGGAGGGCGCGGGGGCCTGAACTACGAGCAGTACTTC.

The J gene is TRBJ2-5, the V gene TRBV30; D might be TRBD2 (5 bases). Germline V CDR1 and CDR2: GTSNPN, SVGIG (reference sequence). The CDR3 length is 12 residues. V shed 4 bases and J shed 0 bases, with 6 bases lying between them. CDR3: CAWMDYQETQYF. The CDR3 DNA reads as TGTGCCTGGATGGACTACCAAGAGACCCAGTACTTC.

The chain carries TRBV9 and TRBJ2-5, with 7 positions matching TRBD2. CDR3 length equals 14 residues. Germline-derived CDR1 and CDR2 are SGDLS and YYNGEE. The junction had 3 bases not matched to a gene; V was cut back by 0 bases and J by 4 bases. The CDR3: CASSVGAGAETQYF. DNA of the CDR3: TGTGCCAGCAGCGTAGGGGCGGGAGCAGAGACCCAGTACTTC. Complete variable domain (other parts from reference TRBV9 and TRBJ2-5): DSGVTQTPKHLITATGQRVTLRCSPRSGDLSVYWYQQSLDQGLQFLIQYYNGEERAKGNILERFSAQQFPDLHSELNLSSLELGDSALYFCASSVGAGAETQYFGPGTRLLVL.

This clone appeared a single time. The CDR3 loop reads CASSPNRVSSIQPQHF. The CDR3 coding sequence is TGTGCCAGCAGTCCTAACAGGGTAAGCTCTATTCAGCCCCAGCATTTT. V and J are TRBV16 and TRBJ1-5, with a weak D call TRBD1 (6 bases). The CDR3 loop spans 16 amino acids. Trimming took 6 bases from V and 6 from J, leaving 21 bases between them. Germline V lookup: CDR1 KGHSY, CDR2 FQNENV.

The chain carries TRBV7-2 and TRBJ2-7; 10 nucleotides match TRBD2. Germline values: CDR1 SGHTA, CDR2 FQGNSA. V lost 5 bases, J lost 3 bases, and 7 bases stayed unmatched. This CDR3 has 15 amino acids. The CDR3 spells CASSGRTSGNYEQYF. DNA of the CDR3: TGTGCCAGCAGCGGTAGGACTAGCGGAAACTACGAGCAGTACTTC. Together with reference TRBV7-2 and TRBJ2-7, the CDR3 gives the full variable domain: GAGVSQSPSNKVTEKGKDVELRCDPISGHTALYWYRQSLGQGLEFLIYFQGNSAPDKSGLPSDRFSAERTGGSVSTLTIQRTQQEDSAVYLCASSGRTSGNYEQYFGPGTRLTVT.